This TCR beta chain was profiled in a study of high-grade serous ovarian cancer treatment subgroups. For the study at large: Each sample yielded on average about 7,000 unique TCR beta rearrangements from 13,000 or so reads. Study-wide findings and caveats: Tumors within one patient showed repertoire similarity of roughly 0.095 to 0.8. The analyses considered CDR3 and ignored CDR1 and CDR2.

The CDR3 consists of 16 residues. After removal of 4 bases from V and 1 base from J, the junction contained 10 bases not matched to a gene. CDR1 and CDR2 from the germline V gene are SQVTM and ANQGSEA. Tumor tissue was taken before any definitive surgery or chemotherapy was given. As to this clone: Antigen specificity is unknown.

Clones were sequenced by immunoSEQ multiplex PCR, and TCRdb holds only the in-frame ones, with some missing. The sample contains about 4,300 clones, approximately 80% of which appear only once. The rearrangement links TRBV29-1 to TRBJ2-3; 8 bases fit TRBD2. Sequenced material: tumor tissue. The source is a human donor with high-grade serous ovarian cancer. CDR3 coding DNA: TGCAGCGTTGGCGCCCAAGCAGCGGGAGGCACAGATACGCAGTATTTT. Translating it yields CSVGAQAAGGTDTQYF.